This T cell receptor beta chain originates from a study of CD8+ T cells in alopecia areata. The overall study: Dosing with tofacitinib proceeded for 6 to 18 months, followed by 6 months off drug.

Study conclusions and caveats: Only a single nonresponder existed, so baseline CD8+ expansion links stay unclear. Higher clonality was seen in lesional scalp than in normal scalp, especially in alopecia totalis/universalis. Possibly as an HLA-related effect, TCR sharing across patients appeared less clear than in mice.

cDNA reverse transcribed from extracted RNA served as the sequencing template. TCRdb's table, derived via immunoSEQ multiplex PCR, lists solely in-frame clones and lacks some. Altogether roughly 6,100 clones are present, more than 55% being singletons, with the ten largest covering approximately 8.6%. As to treatment: oral pan-JAK inhibitor, 5-10 mg twice daily. From alopecia areata patients, lesional scalp punch biopsies and peripheral blood were collected. Germline-derived CDR1 and CDR2 are MNHEY and SMNVEV (reference sequence). The V and J ends lost 8 bases and 8 bases respectively, with 15 bases between them. CDR3 size: 12 residues. Turning to this clone: Its antigen is unidentified.

V usage is TRBV27 and J usage is TRBJ1-1; maybe TRBD1 (5 bases). This material consisted of skin, taken at approximately week 31, from a patient treated with tofacitinib. This sequence originates from a human donor with alopecia areata. The CDR3 DNA follows: TGTGCCAGCGGCACCTTGGGGGTCGAAGCTTTCTTT. Its translation: CASGTLGVEAFF.